This T cell receptor (beta chain) was profiled in a study of blood T cell repertoires in COVID-19. Study background: Whether acute or convalescent, the COVID-19 samples came from the United States, Italy and Spain. From T cells, B-cell-depleted T cells, or PBMCs came the material, which was cDNA or gDNA.

V shed 8 bases and J shed 4 bases, with 13 bases lying between them. The germline CDR1 and CDR2 sequences are SEHNR and FQNEAQ (reference sequence). The CDR3 is made up of 13 amino acids. In the original processing: Amplification from reference gene primers served as the basis for estimated nucleated cell counts. The assay was immunoSEQ multiplex PCR, and TCRdb's table has in-frame clones only and misses some. From that table come the V and J calls and clone size; the DNA was used to work out D and trimming. The table has 270,000 or so clones, roughly 90% seen once; the top ten hold 0.94%. The sequence came from a woman in her forties who had recovered from COVID-19. The sequenced sample was peripheral blood. V usage is TRBV7-9 and J usage is TRBJ2-3, with D possibly TRBD2 on 5 matching bases. CDR3 in DNA: TGTGCCAGCGGCGGACTGCGGGCAGATACGCAGTATTTT. Amino acids: CASGGLRADTQYF.